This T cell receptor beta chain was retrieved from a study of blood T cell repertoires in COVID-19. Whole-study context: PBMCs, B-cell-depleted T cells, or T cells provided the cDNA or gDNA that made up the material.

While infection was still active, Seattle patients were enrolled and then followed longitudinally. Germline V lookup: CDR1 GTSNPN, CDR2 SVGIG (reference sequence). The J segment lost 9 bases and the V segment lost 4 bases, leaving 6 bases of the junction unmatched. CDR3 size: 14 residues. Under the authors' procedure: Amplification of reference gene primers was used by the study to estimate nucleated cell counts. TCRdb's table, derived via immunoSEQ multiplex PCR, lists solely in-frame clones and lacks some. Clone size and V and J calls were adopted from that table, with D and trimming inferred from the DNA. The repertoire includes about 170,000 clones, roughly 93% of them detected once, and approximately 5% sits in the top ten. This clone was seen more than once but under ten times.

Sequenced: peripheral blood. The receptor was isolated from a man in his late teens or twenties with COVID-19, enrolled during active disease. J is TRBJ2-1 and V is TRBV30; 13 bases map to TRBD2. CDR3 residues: CAWKGTSGIAEQFF. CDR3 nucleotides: TGTGCCTGGAAGGGGACTAGCGGGATTGCTGAGCAGTTCTTC. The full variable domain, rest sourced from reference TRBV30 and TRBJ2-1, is SQTIHQWPATLVQPVGSPLSLECTVEGTSNPNLYWYRQAAGRGLQLLFYSVGIGQISSEVPQNLSASRPQDRQFILSSKKLLLSDSGFYLCAWKGTSGIAEQFFGPGTRLTVL.